These 10 T cell receptor beta chains were all obtained from the same sample, sequenced in a study of blood T cell repertoires in COVID-19. Generated by immunoSEQ multiplex PCR, the TCRdb table keeps only in-frame clones and is missing some. The table has more than 400,000 clones, around 85% seen once; the top ten hold approximately 2.9%. The sample comprised peripheral blood. These receptors were obtained from a human donor in a cohort sampled during active COVID-19.

This chain connects TRBV7-9 to TRBJ1-1; TRBD1 aligns across 11 bases. CDR3 size: 15 residues. The junction had 8 bases not matched to a gene; V was cut back by 6 bases and J by 5 bases. Germline CDR1 is SEHNR and CDR2 is FQNEAQ (reference sequence). CDR3 coding DNA: TGTGCCAGCAGGGGAACCGGGACAGGGGGTACTGAAGCTTTCTTT. As protein: CASRGTGTGGTEAFF. Full variable domain (missing parts from reference TRBV7-9 and TRBJ1-1): DTGVSQNPRHKITKRGQNVTFRCDPISEHNRLYWYRQTLGQGPEFLTYFQNEAQLEKSRLLSDRFSAERPKGSFSTLEIQRTEQGDSAMYLCASRGTGTGGTEAFFGQGTRLTVV.

The V and J genes are TRBV7-8 and TRBJ1-5, with TRBD1 matching 7 bases. The V and J ends lost 1 base and 7 bases, in that order; junction bases with no gene match: 7. Looked up from germline, CDR1 is SGHVS and CDR2 is FQNEAQ. The CDR3 sequence is 15 residues long. For the CDR3, the DNA is TGTGCCAGCAGCTTAGGTCGACAGGGCCAGCAGCCCCAGCATTTT. This codes for CASSLGRQGQQPQHF. Based on the CDR3 plus reference TRBV7-8 and TRBJ1-5, the full variable domain is GAGVSQSPRYKVAKRGQDVALRCDPISGHVSLFWYQQALGQGPEFLTYFQNEAQLDKSGLPSDRFFAERPEGSVSTLKIQRTQQEDSAVYLCASSLGRQGQQPQHFGDGTRLSIL.

This clone has a handful of counts. The chain has TRBV28 and TRBJ2-5, with D possibly being TRBD2 (6 bases). This CDR3 has 15 amino acids. Trimming cost V 3 bases and J 5 bases, with 16 bases left between them. CDR1 is MDHEN, CDR2 SYDVKM, per germline. CDR3 sequence reads: CASSFSRTTEETQYF. The CDR3 DNA reads TGTGCCAGCAGTTTCTCTCGGACTACGGAGGAGACCCAGTACTTC.

Notes on this clone: Other DNA sequences within the sample encode an identical CDR3. The chain joins TRBV5-8 to TRBJ2-3; D not resolved. Germline V gives CDR1 SGHTS, CDR2 YDEGEE. The V and J ends lost 1 base and 4 bases respectively, with 10 bases between them. This CDR3 has 14 amino acids. CDR3 in amino acids: CASSLRQAPDTQYF. The CDR3 nucleotides are TGTGCCAGCAGCTTGCGGCAGGCTCCAGATACGCAGTATTTT.

This rearrangement joins TRBV4-2 to TRBJ2-1; 12 bases fit TRBD2. This CDR3 spans 17 amino acids. With 1 base clipped from V and 8 bases from J, the junction kept 9 bases outside the gene matches. Germline V gene sequence: CDR1 LGHNA, CDR2 YNFKEQ. CDR3 in amino acids: CASSQGPTSGSGYEQFF. The CDR3 DNA sequence: TGTGCCAGCAGCCAAGGACCGACTAGCGGGAGTGGGTATGAGCAGTTCTTC.

The rearrangement uses TRBV7-6 and TRBJ2-2; the D is unclear. Germline V lookup: CDR1 SGHVS, CDR2 FNYEAQ. Trimming removed 2 bases from V and 4 bases from J, with 8 bases in between. This CDR3 is built from 14 residues. CDR3 residues: CASSLLATTGELFF. CDR3 nucleotide sequence: TGTGCCAGCAGCTTATTAGCCACCACCGGGGAGCTGTTTTTT.

The V gene is TRBV7-3, the J gene TRBJ1-1; D not resolved. The CDR3 totals 13 residues. V lost 5 bases and J lost 4, with 11 bases in between. CDR1 is SGHTA, CDR2 FQGTGA, per germline. The CDR3 DNA reads as TGTGCCAGCAGCCGCGAACCCATCACTGAAGCTTTCTTT. Translation: CASSREPITEAFF. Combining the CDR3 with reference TRBV7-3 and TRBJ1-1 gives the whole variable domain GAGVSQTPSNKVTEKGKYVELRCDPISGHTALYWYRQSLGQGPEFLIYFQGTGAADDSGLPNDRFFAVRPEGSVSTLKIQRTERGDSAVYLCASSREPITEAFFGQGTRLTVV.

CDR3 in amino acids: CASSLGRGGYEQYF. CDR3 DNA sequence: TGCGCCAGCAGCTTGGGTCGCGGTGGCTACGAGCAGTACTTC. This sequence joins TRBV5-1 and TRBJ2-7; unclear D gene. V shed 0 bases and J shed 3 bases, with 10 bases lying between them. Germline CDR1 reads SGHRS; CDR2 reads YFSETQ. The CDR3 runs 14 residues.

The V and J genes are TRBV6-5 and TRBJ1-1; tentative D call: TRBD1 (5 bases). The CDR3 contains 16 residues. Looked up from germline, CDR1 is MNHEY and CDR2 is SVGAGI. V was trimmed by 0 bases and J by 1 base, leaving 12 bases between them. The CDR3, as DNA: TGTGCCAGCAGTTACTCCCCCAGGGCCCAGAACACTGAAGCTTTCTTT. Its translation is CASSYSPRAQNTEAFF.

The chain joins TRBV6-6 to TRBJ2-7; possible D gene TRBD2, 5 bases. This CDR3 comprises 13 residues. Trimming cost V 6 bases and J 0 bases, with 9 bases left between them. CDR1 MNHNY and CDR2 SVGAGI come from the germline V gene (reference sequence). In DNA form, the CDR3 reads TGTGCCAGCAGACGGGATCTCTCCTACGAGCAGTACTTC. It is translated as CASRRDLSYEQYF.